Below, 6 T cell receptor beta chains from the same sample are listed, as sequenced in a study of early T cells in non-severe SARS-CoV-2 infection. In TCRdb, the 5' RACE reads were re-called with MiXCR into one record per CDR3 protein. This repertoire shows fewer than 50,000 distinct CDR3 sequences, 6% to 6.5% found once; its top ten account for 9.5% to 15%. The sample was whole blood. Source of these receptors: an adult who was a healthcare worker with PCR-confirmed SARS-CoV-2 infection or an uninfected control (not recorded which).

The sample holds a few counts of this clonotype. V and J are TRBV5-1 and TRBJ2-1; 8 bases fit TRBD1. Looked up from germline, CDR1 is SGHRS and CDR2 is YFSETQ. The trim removed 3 bases at V and 2 bases at J, leaving 4 bases unmatched. This CDR3 is built from 15 residues. The CDR3 DNA reads TGCGCCAGCAGCTCCGGGACAGGCCCCTACAATGAGCAGTTCTTC. This encodes CASSSGTGPYNEQFF. The whole variable domain, filled in from reference TRBV5-1 and TRBJ2-1, reads KAGVTQTPRYLIKTRGQQVTLSCSPISGHRSVSWYQQTPGQGLQFLFEYFSETQRNKGNFPGRFSGRQFSNSRSEMNVSTLELGDSALYLCASSSGTGPYNEQFFGPGTRLTVL.

At least ten counts were recorded for this clonotype. This chain joins TRBV12-3 or TRBV12-4 and TRBJ2-7, with 10 nucleotides matching TRBD1. The V segment lost 7 bases and the J segment 2 bases; nucleotides outside the gene matches: 5. This CDR3 is built from 14 residues. The CDR3 is CASTSGTGAYEQYF. The CDR3 coding sequence is TGTGCCAGCACCTCCGGGACAGGGGCCTACGAGCAGTACTTC.

This clonotype was observed many times. The chain employs TRBV27 and TRBJ2-3, with D possibly TRBD1 on 5 matching bases. The germline gives CDR1 MNHEY, CDR2 SMNVEV (reference sequence). CDR3 length: 14 amino acids. V was cut by 3 bases and J by 0 bases, with 7 bases left in between. The CDR3 here is CASSFRDSTDTQYF. The CDR3 DNA sequence: TGTGCCAGCAGTTTCAGGGATAGCACAGATACGCAGTATTTT.

Notes on this clonotype: Given a much more abundant clone one base away, this may be a read error. The chain has TRBV15 and TRBJ2-3, with D uncertain. Trimming shortened V by 1 base and J by 4 bases, and 9 bases separated the two germline ends. The CDR3 loop spans 14 amino acids. The germline V gene encodes CDR1 LNHNV and CDR2 YYDKDF (reference sequence). The CDR3: CATSRVGSADTQYF. The CDR3 nucleotides are TGTGCCACCAGCAGAGTGGGCAGCGCAGATACGCAGTATTTT.

This chain uses TRBV12-3 or TRBV12-4 with TRBJ1-6; no definite D call. This CDR3 has 16 residues. The V end was cut by 3 bases, the J end by 7 bases, with 16 bases between. CDR3 loop: CASSLTSGTANSPLHF. CDR3 coding DNA: TGTGCCAGCAGTTTGACCTCGGGAACAGCCAATTCACCCCTCCACTTT.

Many counts were recorded for this clonotype. The chain is built from TRBV7-9 and TRBJ2-3, with unresolved D. Trimming pared 8 bases from V and 4 bases from J, leaving 16 bases between. This CDR3 has 14 amino acids. Germline V gives CDR1 SEHNR, CDR2 FQNEAQ (reference sequence). The CDR3, as DNA: TGTGCCAGCGCTCTGGACGGCCTGGCAGATACGCAGTATTTT. It yields the protein CASALDGLADTQYF.